This TCR beta chain was recorded in a study of identical twins. Study-level findings and limits: Among beta out-of-frame sequences, excess sharing between twins appeared weaker.

Concerning this clonotype itself: Antigen specificity is unknown.

This CDR3 is 16 amino acids long. Trimming at V came to 1 base and at J to 2 bases, leaving 5 bases not matched to a gene. A universal primer site arose from template switching, and cDNA bore unique molecular identifiers. TCRdb re-derived calls from the 5' RACE reads in MiXCR, one entry per CDR3 protein. The sample contains 1.5 million to 2 million distinct CDR3 sequences, around 29% of which appear only once. The receptor was isolated from a newborn girl in good health. The rearrangement uses TRBV12-3 or TRBV12-4 and TRBJ2-3; 8 bases align to TRBD2. Sequences were obtained from cord blood. For the CDR3, the DNA is TGTGCCAGCAGTTTAGGGGCAGCGGGGGTCACAGATACGCAGTATTTT. Its translation is CASSLGAAGVTDTQYF.